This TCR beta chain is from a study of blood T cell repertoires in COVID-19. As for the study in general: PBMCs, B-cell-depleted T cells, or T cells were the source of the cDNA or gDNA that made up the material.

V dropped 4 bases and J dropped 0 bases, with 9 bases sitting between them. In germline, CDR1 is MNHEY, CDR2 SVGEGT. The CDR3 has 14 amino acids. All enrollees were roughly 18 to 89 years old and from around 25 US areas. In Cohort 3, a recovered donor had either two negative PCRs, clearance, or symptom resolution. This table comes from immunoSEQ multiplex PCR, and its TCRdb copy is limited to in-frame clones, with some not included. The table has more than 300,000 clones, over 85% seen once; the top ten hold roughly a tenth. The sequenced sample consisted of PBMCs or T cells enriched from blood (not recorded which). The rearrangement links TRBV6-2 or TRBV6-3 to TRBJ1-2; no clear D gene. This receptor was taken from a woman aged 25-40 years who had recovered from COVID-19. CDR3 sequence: CASSSKRSNYGYTF. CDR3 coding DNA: TGTGCCAGCAGTTCGAAACGGTCTAACTATGGCTACACCTTC.